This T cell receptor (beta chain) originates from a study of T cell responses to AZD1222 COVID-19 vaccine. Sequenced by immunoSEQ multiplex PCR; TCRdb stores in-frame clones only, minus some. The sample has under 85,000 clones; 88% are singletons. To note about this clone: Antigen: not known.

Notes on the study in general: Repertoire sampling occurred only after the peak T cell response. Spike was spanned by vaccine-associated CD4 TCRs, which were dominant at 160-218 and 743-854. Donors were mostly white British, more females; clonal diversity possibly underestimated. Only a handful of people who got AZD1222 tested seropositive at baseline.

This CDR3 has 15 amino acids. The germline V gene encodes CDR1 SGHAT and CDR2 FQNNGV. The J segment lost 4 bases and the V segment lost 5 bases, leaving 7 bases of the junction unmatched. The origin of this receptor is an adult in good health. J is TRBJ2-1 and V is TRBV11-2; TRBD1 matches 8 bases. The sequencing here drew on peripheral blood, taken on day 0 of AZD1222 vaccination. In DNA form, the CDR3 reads TGTGCCAGCAGCCCGGGACAGGTTAATTACAATGAGCAGTTCTTC. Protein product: CASSPGQVNYNEQFF. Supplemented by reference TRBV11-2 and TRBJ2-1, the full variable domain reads EAGVAQSPRYKIIEKRQSVAFWCNPISGHATLYWYQQILGQGPKLLIQFQNNGVVDDSQLPKDRFSAERLKGVDSTLKIQPAKLEDSAVYLCASSPGQVNYNEQFFGPGTRLTVL.